This T cell receptor beta chain was sequenced in a study of shared clonotypes between healthy human individuals. About the research overall: CD4 naive cells filled three plates per donor, CD4 memory three, CD8 naive two and CD8 memory one.

The CDR3 is 12 residues long. Germline CDR1 is MNHNS and CDR2 is SASEGT. Deletions cut 7 bases from V and 6 bases from J, with 10 bases between. Data came from immunoSEQ multiplex PCR; TCRdb stores just in-frame clones and leaves some out. The sample has hundreds of thousands of clones; 92% are singletons. The naive CD8 subset, CD45RO-negative cells positively selected for CCR7, excluded terminally differentiated effector memory CD45RA+ cells. This TCR derives from a man aged 25-45 years in good health. The V and J genes are TRBV6-1 and TRBJ2-1; D unresolved. The specimen was naive CD8+ T cells sorted from blood. This CDR3 reads CASTWNVNEQFF. Here the CDR3 DNA reads TGTGCCAGCACGTGGAACGTCAATGAGCAGTTCTTC.